This T cell receptor beta chain is drawn from a study of PD-1 blockade in classical Hodgkin lymphoma. General observations from the study: Newly diagnosed patients reportedly trailed healthy donors in baseline TCR diversity. Whoever responded completely had baseline diversity much like that seen in newly diagnosed patients.

In every patient, relapse followed autologous stem cell transplantation, while exposure to brentuximab vedotin differed. About this clone itself: Its antigen is unidentified.

Germline V gene sequence: CDR1 MNHEY, CDR2 SMNVEV (reference sequence). CDR3 size: 14 residues. V was cut by 5 bases and J by 0 bases, with 9 bases left in between. Sequencing was performed with immunoSEQ multiplex PCR; in TCRdb, only in-frame clones are kept and a portion is missing. The profile shows 20,000 to 30,000 clones, roughly two thirds of them singletons. The sample was peripheral blood mononuclear cells (PBMCs), taken before the second cycle of nivolumab. The chain is built from TRBV27 and TRBJ2-3; perhaps TRBD1 as D (6 bases). The source is a human donor with classical Hodgkin lymphoma. CDR3 in DNA: TGTGCCAGCAGTCGGACAGCTAGCACAGATACGCAGTATTTT. Protein sequence: CASSRTASTDTQYF.